These 9 T cell receptor beta chains were sequenced from one sample in a study of identical twins (dated by TCRdb to 2016 to 2017). The library was prepared using 5' RACE. The instrument was an Illumina HiSeq 2000. TCRdb reworked the public reads: Q25 trimming with fastp, MiXCR clone assembly, productive beta chains retained. For every CDR3 protein sequence, its rows merge into one entry that carries the most common genes and DNA. The sample table shows around 550,000 distinct CDR3 sequences, and roughly 15% are seen once. About 0.4% of the sample goes to the ten largest clones. This same sample was also taken into another study, of yellow fever vaccine responses in identical twins.

Material for sequencing was CD4+ T cells sorted from blood. Receptors were obtained from a woman younger than 35 in good health.

V usage is TRBV12-3 or TRBV12-4 and J usage is TRBJ2-3; 9 bases are shared with TRBD2. With 7 bases clipped from V and 6 bases from J, the junction kept 8 bases outside the gene matches. The CDR3 is made up of 14 amino acids. CDR3 bases: TGTGCCAGCAAGACTAGCGGTACCCCGGATACGCAGTATTTT. Translation: CASKTSGTPDTQYF.

This clonotype came up a few times. The chain links TRBV18 to TRBJ1-1; 7 bases agree with TRBD1. The CDR3 has 16 amino acids. Germline V gene data show CDR1 as KGHSH and CDR2 as LQKENI. V was pared by 3 bases and J by 6 bases, with 13 bases of the junction left unmatched. CDR3 DNA sequence: TGTGCCAGCTCACCGAGACAGGGAAATTTTATTTCTGAAGCTTTCTTT. Amino acid sequence: CASSPRQGNFISEAFF.

Only a few counts were recorded for this clonotype. The chain recombines TRBV7-6 with TRBJ1-5; 7 bases are shared with TRBD1. Germline V CDR1 and CDR2: SGHVS, FNYEAQ. With V trimmed by 1 base and J by 2 bases, 5 bases remained unmatched. The CDR3 spans 16 residues. DNA of the CDR3: TGTGCCAGCAGCTTAGAAGGGGGCTACGGCAATCAGCCCCAGCATTTT. This gives the protein CASSLEGGYGNQPQHF.

The chain couples TRBV10-2 to TRBJ2-2; 13 bases match TRBD2. The CDR3 is made up of 17 amino acids. From germline, CDR1 is WSHSY and CDR2 SAAADI. The V and J ends lost 7 bases and 0 bases, in that order; junction bases with no gene match: 5. As DNA, the CDR3 is TGCGCCAGCACGGGACTAGCGGGGTTCGCGAACACCGGGGAGCTGTTTTTT. Translating gives CASTGLAGFANTGELFF.

V usage is TRBV20-1 and J usage is TRBJ2-7; TRBD2 matches 8 bases. V was pared by 3 bases and J by 5 bases, with 9 bases of the junction left unmatched. The germline gives CDR1 DFQATT, CDR2 SNEGSKA (reference sequence). The CDR3 spans 14 residues. The CDR3: CSASGASGPDEQYF. The DNA of the CDR3 is TGCAGTGCTAGTGGTGCTAGCGGGCCGGACGAGCAGTACTTC.

This clonotype occurred many times. This sequence joins TRBV12-3 or TRBV12-4 and TRBJ2-3; D call uncertain. V was cut by 1 base and J by 0 bases, with 11 bases left in between. The CDR3 consists of 16 residues. Here the CDR3 reads CASSLGPSASTDTQYF. The CDR3 coding sequence is TGTGCCAGCAGTTTAGGCCCTAGTGCTAGCACAGATACGCAGTATTTT.

This clonotype appeared a few times. V gene TRBV12-3 or TRBV12-4 combines with J gene TRBJ2-7, with D possibly called TRBD1 or TRBD2 (5 bases each). V dropped 6 bases and J dropped 6 bases, with 18 bases sitting between them. CDR3 size: 14 residues. The CDR3 coding sequence is TGTGCCAGCAGCCTCGGGATTAAGGGGCTCGAGCAGTACTTC. Encoded protein: CASSLGIKGLEQYF.

This clonotype was counted only a few times. The genes are TRBV5-1 and TRBJ2-5; D is perhaps TRBD2 (5 bases). Germline V gene lookup returns CDR1 SGHRS and CDR2 YFSETQ. V lost 7 bases and J lost 4, with 14 bases in between. The CDR3 covers 13 residues. CDR3 in DNA: TGCGCCAGCCTCGGGCGGGCCATAGAGACCCAGTACTTC. Amino acids: CASLGRAIETQYF.

This sequence joins TRBV11-2 and TRBJ1-5; 10 nucleotides match TRBD1. J was trimmed by 6 bases and V by 1 base; bases with no gene match: 9. This CDR3 contains 17 residues. Per the germline V gene, CDR1 is SGHAT and CDR2 is FQNNGV. The CDR3 nucleotides read TGTGCCAGCAGCTTAGGCACTCCGGACAGGGGGTCTCAGCCCCAGCATTTT. Amino acids: CASSLGTPDRGSQPQHF.